Listed here is a single TCR beta chain. These data belong to a study of OX40 agonist ivuxolimab in advanced cancers. Study-wide context: Patients got intravenous ivuxolimab at 0.01 to 10 mg/kg every 2 weeks. Three patients got partial responses; one had hepatocellular carcinoma and two had cutaneous melanoma. From roughly 23 to 85 years was the age range, with a mean of roughly 64 years, and about 83% were male. The dose-escalation cohort had hepatocellular carcinoma, melanoma, renal cell or head and neck cancer.

Libraries were prepared by immunoSEQ multiplex PCR; TCRdb keeps only in-frame clonotypes and omits some of them. The table has some 63,000 clones, 87% seen once. Germline CDR1 and CDR2: SGHTA and FQGNSA. This CDR3 has 17 residues. The V segment lost 4 bases and the J segment 0 bases; nucleotides outside the gene matches: 7. The receptor was isolated from an adult with an advanced solid tumor such as melanoma, head and neck, liver or kidney cancer. The chain employs TRBV7-2 and TRBJ2-3, with 10 bases fitting TRBD2. This specimen consisted of CD4+ or CD8+ T cells sorted from blood, obtained in a trial of the OX40 agonist ivuxolimab. CDR3 loop: CASSSRAGGISTDTQYF. As DNA, the CDR3 is TGTGCCAGCAGCTCTCGAGCGGGAGGGATTAGCACAGATACGCAGTATTTT.